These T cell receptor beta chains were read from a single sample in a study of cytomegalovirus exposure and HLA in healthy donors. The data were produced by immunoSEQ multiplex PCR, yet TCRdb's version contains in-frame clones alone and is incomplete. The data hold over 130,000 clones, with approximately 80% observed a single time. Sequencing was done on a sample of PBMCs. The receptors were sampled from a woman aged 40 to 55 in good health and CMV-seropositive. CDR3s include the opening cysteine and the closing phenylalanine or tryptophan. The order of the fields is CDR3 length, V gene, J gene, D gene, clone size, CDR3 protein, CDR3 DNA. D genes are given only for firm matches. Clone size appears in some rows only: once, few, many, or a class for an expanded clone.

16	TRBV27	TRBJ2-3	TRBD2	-	CASTRLGREGRDTQYF	TGTGCCAGCACCCGCTTAGGGCGGGAGGGCCGAGATACGCAGTATTTT
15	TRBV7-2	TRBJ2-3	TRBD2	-	CASREAGGPPRTQYF	TGTGCCAGCAGGGAAGCGGGAGGGCCCCCTCGTACGCAGTATTTT
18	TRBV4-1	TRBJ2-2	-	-	CASSQVRGLKKHTGELFF	TGCGCCAGCAGCCAAGTTCGAGGACTCAAGAAACACACCGGGGAGCTGTTTTTT
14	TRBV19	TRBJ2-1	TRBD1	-	CASSMDRVYNEQFF	TGTGCCAGTAGTATGGACAGGGTGTACAATGAGCAGTTCTTC
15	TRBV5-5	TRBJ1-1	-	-	CASSFRDNLNTEAFF	TGTGCCAGCAGCTTCCGGGACAACTTGAACACTGAAGCTTTCTTT
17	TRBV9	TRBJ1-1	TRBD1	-	CASSVKSGQGWDTEAFF	TGTGCCAGCAGCGTAAAATCCGGACAGGGGTGGGACACTGAAGCTTTCTTT
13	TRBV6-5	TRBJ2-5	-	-	CASRRNYQETQYF	TGTGCCAGCAGGCGCAATTACCAAGAGACCCAGTACTTC
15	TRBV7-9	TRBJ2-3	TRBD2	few	CASSFAGTSGDTQYF	TGTGCCAGCAGCTTCGCCGGGACTAGCGGAGATACGCAGTATTTT
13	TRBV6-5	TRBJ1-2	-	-	CASSRTGPYGYTF	TGTGCCAGCAGTCGAACAGGGCCTTATGGCTACACCTTC
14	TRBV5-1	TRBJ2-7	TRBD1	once	CASRAGTENYEQYF	TGCGCCAGCAGGGCCGGGACAGAGAACTACGAGCAGTACTTC
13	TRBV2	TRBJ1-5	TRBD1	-	CASRQGYNQPQHF	TGTGCCAGCAGACAGGGGTACAATCAGCCCCAGCATTTT
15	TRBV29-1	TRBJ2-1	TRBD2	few	CSAGLAGAGYNEQFF	TGCAGCGCTGGCCTAGCGGGAGCAGGGTACAATGAGCAGTTCTTC
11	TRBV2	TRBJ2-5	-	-	CASSGQETQYF	TGTGCCAGCAGCGGCCAAGAGACCCAGTACTTC
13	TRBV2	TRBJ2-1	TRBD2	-	CASSYVRLAREFF	TGTGCCAGCAGTTACGTTAGACTAGCGAGGGAGTTCTTC
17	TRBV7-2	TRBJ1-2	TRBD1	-	CASSLRPATEGARGYTF	TGTGCCAGCAGCTTAAGACCTGCGACAGAGGGGGCACGGGGCTACACCTTC
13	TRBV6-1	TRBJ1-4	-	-	CASSAAGAGKLFF	TGTGCCAGCAGCGCGGCGGGTGCGGGAAAACTGTTTTTT
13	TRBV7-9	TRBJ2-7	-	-	CASSLGGDYEQYF	TGTGCCAGCAGCTTAGGGGGGGACTACGAGCAGTACTTC
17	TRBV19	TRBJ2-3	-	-	CASSIRGPSTSTDTQYF	TGTGCCAGTAGTATTAGGGGCCCTTCAACAAGCACAGATACGCAGTATTTT
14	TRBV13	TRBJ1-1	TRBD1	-	CASSPTGTGSEAFF	TGTGCCAGCAGCCCGACCGGGACAGGGTCTGAAGCTTTCTTT
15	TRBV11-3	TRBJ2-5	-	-	CASSSTRGYQETQYF	TGTGCCAGCAGCTCTACCCGGGGGTACCAAGAGACCCAGTACTTC
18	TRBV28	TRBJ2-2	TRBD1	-	CASSFFVTGTEGTGELFF	TGTGCCAGCAGTTTCTTCGTAACCGGGACAGAGGGCACCGGGGAGCTGTTTTTT
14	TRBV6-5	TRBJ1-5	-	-	CASSSFTSGVAQHF	TGTGCCAGCAGTTCCTTCACATCGGGGGTGGCCCAGCATTTT
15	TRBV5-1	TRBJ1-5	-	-	CASSLSGVSNQPQHF	TGCGCCAGCAGCTTGTCAGGGGTCAGCAATCAGCCCCAGCATTTT
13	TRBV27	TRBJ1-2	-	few	CASSVTRYYGYTF	TGTGCCAGCAGCGTAACAAGATACTATGGCTACACCTTC
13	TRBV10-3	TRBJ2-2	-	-	CAIRGESTGELFF	TGTGCCATCCGCGGGGAGAGCACCGGGGAGCTGTTTTTT
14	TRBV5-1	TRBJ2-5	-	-	CASSLRQGQETQYF	TGCGCCAGCAGCTTGCGGCAGGGTCAAGAGACCCAGTACTTC
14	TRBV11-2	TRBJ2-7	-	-	CASSLDAGAREQYF	TGTGCCAGCAGCTTAGATGCGGGGGCGAGGGAGCAGTACTTC
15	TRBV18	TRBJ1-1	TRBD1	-	CASSLRQGGLAEAFF	TGTGCCAGCTCACTTCGCCAGGGGGGCCTCGCTGAAGCTTTCTTT
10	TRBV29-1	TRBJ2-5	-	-	CSVAGETQYF	TGCAGCGTTGCGGGGGAGACCCAGTACTTC
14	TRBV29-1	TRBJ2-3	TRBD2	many	CSEGGSASTDTQYF	TGCAGCGAGGGAGGGTCCGCTAGCACAGATACGCAGTATTTT
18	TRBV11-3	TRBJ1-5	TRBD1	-	CASSLVRTGFKGNQPQHF	TGTGCCAGCAGCTTAGTTCGGACAGGGTTTAAGGGCAATCAGCCCCAGCATTTT
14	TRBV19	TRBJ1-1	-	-	CASSIRQAYTEAFF	TGTGCCAGTAGTATCCGGCAGGCGTACACTGAAGCTTTCTTT
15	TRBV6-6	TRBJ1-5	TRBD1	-	CASITGTDSNQPQHF	TGTGCCAGCATAACCGGGACAGATAGCAATCAGCCCCAGCATTTT
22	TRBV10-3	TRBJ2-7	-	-	CAISDHGTGNRREGLGSYEQYF	TGTGCCATCAGTGACCACGGGACAGGGAATCGTCGGGAGGGCCTCGGCTCCTACGAGCAGTACTTC
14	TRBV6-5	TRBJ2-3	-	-	CASRKGEGTDTQYF	TGTGCCAGCAGGAAGGGGGAGGGTACAGATACGCAGTATTTT
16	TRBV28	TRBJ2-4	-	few	CASSEPVAVAKNIQYF	TGTGCCAGCAGCGAACCTGTGGCAGTAGCCAAAAACATTCAGTACTTC
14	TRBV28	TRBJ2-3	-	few	CASSPQRPTDTQYF	TGTGCCAGCAGCCCCCAGCGGCCCACAGATACGCAGTATTTT
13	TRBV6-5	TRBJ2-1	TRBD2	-	CASKTSVYNEQFF	TGTGCCAGCAAGACTAGCGTATACAATGAGCAGTTCTTC
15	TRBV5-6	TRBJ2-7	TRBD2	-	CASSPEGGRAYEQYF	TGTGCCAGCAGCCCCGAGGGCGGGAGGGCCTACGAGCAGTACTTC
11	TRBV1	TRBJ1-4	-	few	CTSSPREKLFF	TGCACCAGCAGCCCCAGAGAAAAACTGTTTTTT
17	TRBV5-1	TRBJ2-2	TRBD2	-	CASSLGNSGLNTGELFF	TGCGCCAGCAGCTTGGGGAATAGCGGGCTTAACACCGGGGAGCTGTTTTTT
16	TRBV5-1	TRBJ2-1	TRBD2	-	CASSLAGGLAGEEQFF	TGCGCCAGCAGCTTGGCCGGGGGACTAGCGGGAGAGGAGCAGTTCTTC
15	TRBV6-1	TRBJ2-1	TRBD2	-	CASSAGTSGYNEQFF	TGTGCCAGCAGCGCCGGGACTAGCGGCTACAATGAGCAGTTCTTC
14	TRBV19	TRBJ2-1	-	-	CASTGVGPLNEQFF	TGTGCCAGTACAGGGGTCGGGCCCCTGAATGAGCAGTTCTTC
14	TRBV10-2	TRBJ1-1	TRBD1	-	CASCEQGPDTEAFF	TGCGCCAGTTGTGAACAGGGGCCGGATACTGAAGCTTTCTTT